The 8 T cell receptor beta chains in this list originate from one sample, sequenced in a study of blood T cell repertoires in COVID-19. Only in-frame clones appear in the TCRdb table, and some are missing; sequencing was by immunoSEQ multiplex PCR. The repertoire holds roughly 230,000 clones, with approximately 83% as singletons. Sequences were obtained from peripheral blood. The receptors were gathered from a woman aged 50 to 60 with acute or convalescent COVID-19.

V is TRBV5-1 and J is TRBJ2-2; TRBD1 matches 7 bases. Germline V CDR1 and CDR2: SGHRS, YFSETQ. Unmatched junction bases numbered 6, after V lost 2 bases and J lost 5 bases. This CDR3 has 15 amino acids. CDR3 DNA: TGCGCCAGCAGCTTTCGAGCAGGGGGAACCGGGGAGCTGTTTTTT. This translates into CASSFRAGGTGELFF. The variable domain in full, completed from reference TRBV5-1 and TRBJ2-2, reads KAGVTQTPRYLIKTRGQQVTLSCSPISGHRSVSWYQQTPGQGLQFLFEYFSETQRNKGNFPGRFSGRQFSNSRSEMNVSTLELGDSALYLCASSFRAGGTGELFFGEGSRLTVL.

The chain uses TRBV29-1 and TRBJ1-1; 7 nucleotides agree with TRBD1. The junction had 8 bases not matched to a gene; V was cut back by 6 bases and J by 1 base. This CDR3 comprises 14 residues. Germline V gene data show CDR1 as SQVTM and CDR2 as ANQGSEA. CDR3 amino acids: CSVGQTGSNTEAFF. CDR3 coding DNA: TGCAGCGTGGGACAGACGGGGTCGAACACTGAAGCTTTCTTT.

This rearrangement joins TRBV28 to TRBJ2-1, with D tentatively TRBD2 (7 bases). The germline V gene has CDR1 MDHEN and CDR2 SYDVKM. V was clipped by 7 bases and J by 5 bases, with 12 bases between them. The CDR3 sequence is 13 residues long. The CDR3 loop reads CASKRGTNNEQFF. In nucleotides, the CDR3 is TGTGCCAGCAAGAGGGGGACTAACAATGAGCAGTTCTTC.

This clone was counted only a few times. Other DNA sequences within the sample encode an identical CDR3. The rearrangement uses TRBV5-1 and TRBJ1-5; D remains unclear. This CDR3 spans 14 amino acids. V lost 0 bases and J lost 4, with 8 bases in between. CDR1 is SGHRS and CDR2 is YFSETQ in the germline V gene. The CDR3, as DNA: TGCGCCAGCAGCTTGGTGGGCGGGAATCAGCCCCAGCATTTT. Translation: CASSLVGGNQPQHF.

This sequence joins TRBV28 and TRBJ2-2, with no clear D. The CDR3 contains 15 residues. In germline, CDR1 is MDHEN, CDR2 SYDVKM. V lost 3 bases, J lost 8 bases, and 16 bases lay in between. The CDR3 sequence: CASSFDLPLSGELFF. As DNA, the CDR3 is TGTGCCAGCAGTTTTGATCTACCGCTTTCTGGGGAGCTGTTTTTT.

This chain joins TRBV28 and TRBJ1-5, with D uncertain. Between the trimmed V and J ends, which lost 5 bases and 4 bases, there was a span of 6 bases. Per the germline V gene, CDR1 is MDHEN and CDR2 is SYDVKM. The CDR3 length is 12 residues. CDR3 DNA: TGTGCCAGCAGTCCGGTAAATCAGCCCCAGCATTTT. This sequence encodes CASSPVNQPQHF.

J is TRBJ2-7 and V is TRBV5-1, with no clear D. CDR1 is SGHRS, CDR2 YFSETQ, per germline. The ends were cut back, 5 bases at V and 9 bases at J, with 21 bases in the middle. The CDR3 spans 14 residues. Here the CDR3 reads CASSSSRPESVQYF. CDR3 sequence (DNA): TGCGCCAGCAGTTCGTCCCGTCCCGAGAGTGTGCAGTACTTC. Looking up the rest from reference TRBV5-1 and TRBJ2-7 gives the full variable domain: KAGVTQTPRYLIKTRGQQVTLSCSPISGHRSVSWYQQTPGQGLQFLFEYFSETQRNKGNFPGRFSGRQFSNSRSEMNVSTLELGDSALYLCASSSSRPESVQYFGPGTRLTVT.

This clone was seen a few times. The V call is TRBV3-1 (or the pseudogene TRBV3-2), the J call TRBJ2-1, with TRBD2 identical over 9 bases. CDR1 and CDR2 (germline): LGHDT, YNNKEL (reference sequence). J lost 9 bases, V lost 5 bases, and 11 bases had no gene match. This CDR3 has 15 amino acids. The CDR3 nucleotides read TGTGCCAGCAGCGAGGGCGGGAGGGCCTTCAGTGAGCAGTTCTTC. This translates into CASSEGGRAFSEQFF.